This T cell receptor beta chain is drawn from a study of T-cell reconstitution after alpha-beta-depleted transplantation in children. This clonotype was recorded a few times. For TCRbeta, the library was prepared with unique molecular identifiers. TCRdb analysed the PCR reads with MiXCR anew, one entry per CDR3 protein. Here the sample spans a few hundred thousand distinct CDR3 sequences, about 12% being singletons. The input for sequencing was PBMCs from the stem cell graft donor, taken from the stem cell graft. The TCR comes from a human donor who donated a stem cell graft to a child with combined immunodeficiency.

The CDR3 nucleotides read TGCAGTGCTAGAGCAGGGGTAGGCTACACCTTC. Its translation is CSARAGVGYTF. The chain combines TRBV20-1 with TRBJ1-2; tentatively, D is TRBD1 (6 bases). Looked up from germline, CDR1 is DFQATT and CDR2 is SNEGSKA (reference sequence). The length of the CDR3 is 11 residues. V was cut by 1 base and J by 8 bases, with 8 bases left in between.